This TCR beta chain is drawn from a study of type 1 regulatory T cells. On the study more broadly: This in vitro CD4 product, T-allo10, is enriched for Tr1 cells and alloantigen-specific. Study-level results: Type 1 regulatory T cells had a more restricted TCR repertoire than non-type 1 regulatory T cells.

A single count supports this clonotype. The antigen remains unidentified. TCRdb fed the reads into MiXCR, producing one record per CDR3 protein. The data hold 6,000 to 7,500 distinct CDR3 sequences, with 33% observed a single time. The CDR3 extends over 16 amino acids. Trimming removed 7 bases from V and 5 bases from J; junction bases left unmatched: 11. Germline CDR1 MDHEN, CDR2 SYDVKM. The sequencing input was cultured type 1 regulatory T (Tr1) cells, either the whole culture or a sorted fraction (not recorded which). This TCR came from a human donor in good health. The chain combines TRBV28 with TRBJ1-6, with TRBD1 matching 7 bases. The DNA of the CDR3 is TGTGCCAGCACCCTCAGGGGGGCCCCCAATAATTCACCCCTCCACTTT. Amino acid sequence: CASTLRGAPNNSPLHF.